These 6 T cell receptor beta chains were all obtained from the same sample, sequenced in a study of tumor-infiltrating lymphocytes in primary liver carcinoma. A primer in the constant region served to generate TCR beta cDNA from 500 ng of total RNA. Slightly modified ARM-PCR, run as three nested multiplex PCR rounds, produced the TCR beta libraries. The opening two PCR rounds, around 10 cycles each, paired TRBV1-TRBV30 forward primers with a C-beta reverse primer. TCRdb reprocessed the multiplex PCR reads with MiXCR, giving one entry per CDR3 protein. The table lists approximately 300,000 distinct CDR3 sequences, approximately 60% of them singletons, with 9% to 10% in the top ten. In addition to blood RNA drawn from unsorted whole blood, germline DNA was extracted. What was sequenced was peripheral blood. The source of these receptors is a man aged 40-55 years with primary liver carcinoma and hepatitis B virus infection.

The chain has TRBV11-1 and TRBJ2-1, with D possibly TRBD2 on 6 matching bases. V was trimmed by 5 bases and J by 8 bases, leaving 16 bases between them. Germline CDR1 is SGHAT and CDR2 is FQDESV (reference sequence). The CDR3 is 14 amino acids. The CDR3 DNA reads TGTGCCAGCAGCGGGGAGTGGGAGGTTGATGAGCAGTTCTTC. Translating it yields CASSGEWEVDEQFF.

About this clonotype: The junction differs from germline at one of its ends, possibly a read error. This sequence joins TRBV4-2 and TRBJ2-7; D ambiguous. The CDR3 extends over 14 amino acids. Germline CDR1 reads LGHNA; CDR2 reads YNFKEQ. The CDR3 sequence is CASMPPIGSGEQYF. CDR3 sequence (DNA): TGTGCCAGCATGCCTCCAATCGGGTCGGGCGAGCAATACTTC.

Comment on this clonotype: A much more abundant neighbour one base away suggests this may be a read error. The chain couples TRBV14 to TRBJ2-7; no reliable D call. The CDR3 runs to 13 residues. From germline, CDR1 is SGHDN and CDR2 FVKESK. CDR3 in amino acids: CPSSLPSSYEQYF. The CDR3 DNA reads TGTCCCAGCAGCCTACCATCATCCTACGAGCAGTACTTC.

Comment on this clonotype: A read error may be the cause here, since a much bigger clone is one base away. Here the CDR3 omits its conserved ending phenylalanine or tryptophan, so a read error is the likely source. This chain links TRBV4-2 with TRBJ1-1, with TRBD1 identical over 8 bases. The CDR3 loop spans 15 amino acids. CDR1 LGHNA and CDR2 YNFKEQ come from the germline V gene. Losses at the gene ends were 0 bases for V and 8 bases for J; bases not matched to a gene: 8. The CDR3 loop is CASSQDWQTGAEAFY. The CDR3 nucleotides are TGTGCCAGCAGCCAAGATTGGCAGACAGGGGCGGAAGCTTTCTAT.

On this clonotype: A much larger clonotype is one base distant, so this may be a read error. The J gene is TRBJ2-1, the V gene TRBV6-6; D is perhaps TRBD2 (5 bases). CDR1 MNHNY and CDR2 SVGAGI come from the germline V gene (reference sequence). The CDR3 sequence is 15 residues long. As DNA, the CDR3 is TGTGTCAGCAGTTCCGAGGGAAGTTCCTACAATGAGCAGTTCTTC. Protein product: CVSSSEGSSYNEQFF.

This chain links TRBV11-2 with TRBJ1-2; D unresolved. Germline assignment: CDR1 SGHAT and CDR2 FQNNGV. V was pared by 8 bases and J by 4 bases, with 17 bases between. CDR3 size: 14 residues. For the CDR3, the DNA is TGTGCCAGCGGTCAAGTCCACAGCTCCTATGGCTACACCTTC. Encoded protein: CASGQVHSSYGYTF.